A single sample gave rise to the 6 T cell receptor beta chains below, sequenced in a study of cytomegalovirus exposure and HLA in healthy donors. Vbeta (60) and Jbeta (13) primers were used in the PCR. The repertoire was sequenced with immunoSEQ multiplex PCR; TCRdb's copy has only in-frame clones and lacks some. Among 200,000 to 250,000 clones listed, 80% to 85% were seen once. Sequencing was performed on PBMCs. The receptors here all came from a woman aged 40 to 50 in good health and CMV-seronegative.

J is TRBJ1-1 and V is TRBV7-3; D is undetermined. The V gene's germline CDR1 is SGHTA and CDR2 FQGTGA. The CDR3 covers 14 residues. V was pared by 2 bases and J by 1 base, with 8 bases between. The CDR3 reads CASSLSFRNTEAFF. CDR3 in DNA: TGTGCCAGCAGCTTATCGTTCCGGAACACTGAAGCTTTCTTT.

The chain combines TRBV7-9 with TRBJ2-5; 7 bases map to TRBD1. The CDR3 is 16 amino acids. Germline CDR1 and CDR2: SEHNR and FQNEAQ (reference sequence). The ends lost 1 base at V and 4 bases at J; junction bases unmatched: 9. CDR3 DNA sequence: TGTGCCAGCAGCTTAGTTCAATACAGGGGCAGAGAGACCCAGTACTTC. Translation: CASSLVQYRGRETQYF. Combining the CDR3 with reference TRBV7-9 and TRBJ2-5 gives the whole variable domain DTGVSQNPRHKITKRGQNVTFRCDPISEHNRLYWYRQTLGQGPEFLTYFQNEAQLEKSRLLSDRFSAERPKGSFSTLEIQRTEQGDSAMYLCASSLVQYRGRETQYFGPGTRLLVL.

V usage is TRBV4-1 and J usage is TRBJ1-5; D uncertain. CDR3 size: 17 residues. The V gene lost 1 base and the J gene lost 4 bases, with 17 bases spanning the gap. Germline lookup yields CDR1 MGHRA and CDR2 YSYEKL. CDR3 loop: CASSQGVTGLFNQPQHF. CDR3 nucleotide sequence: TGCGCCAGCAGCCAAGGAGTTACCGGACTCTTTAATCAGCCCCAGCATTTT.

J is TRBJ1-4 and V is TRBV5-4; 9 bases are a match to TRBD1. Unmatched junction bases numbered 5, after V lost 6 bases and J lost 5 bases. CDR1 SGHNT and CDR2 YYREEE come from the germline V gene (reference sequence). This CDR3 region has 14 residues. The CDR3 coding sequence is TGTGCCAGCACCCCGGGACAGGGAAATGAAAAACTGTTTTTT. This encodes CASTPGQGNEKLFF.

This chain joins TRBV30 and TRBJ2-1, with D unresolved. CDR1 and CDR2 (germline): GTSNPN, SVGIG (reference sequence). The CDR3 runs 14 residues. Trimming cost V 2 bases and J 4 bases, with 12 bases left between them. CDR3 protein: CAWSPYASYNEQFF. In DNA form, the CDR3 reads TGTGCCTGGAGTCCCTATGCGAGTTACAATGAGCAGTTCTTC.

The chain joins TRBV7-8 to TRBJ1-2; maybe TRBD1 (5 bases). The CDR3 is 13 residues long. Trimming stripped 1 base from V and 6 bases from J, with 9 bases between. Germline lookup yields CDR1 SGHVS and CDR2 FQNEAQ. Written as DNA, the CDR3 is TGTGCCAGCAGCTTAGGTGGGGGGGATGGCTACACCTTC. It codes for CASSLGGGDGYTF.